This is a list of T cell receptor beta chains from one sample in a study of regulatory T cells in long-lasting Graves disease. Via MiXCR, TCRdb re-called the multiplex PCR reads, giving one row per CDR3 protein. The sample lists 400,000 to 500,000 distinct CDR3 sequences; roughly 15% were seen once. These data are also associated with another study on T cells in Graves' hyperthyroidism and ophthalmopathy.

Sequencing used peripheral blood mononuclear cells (PBMCs), obtained at new diagnosis, from a patient treated with antithyroid drugs. The receptors derive from a woman aged 18-35 years with Graves disease. Both conserved end residues are part of each CDR3. Fields, in order: V gene, D gene, J gene, clone size, CDR3 DNA, CDR3 protein. A D gene is named only where the DNA matches it firmly. Not every row has a clone size; where given, it reads once, few, many or a size class.

v_gene: TRBV7-8
d_gene: NA
j_gene: TRBJ2-5
abundance: many
CDR3nt: TGTGCCAGCAGCTTAGCGCTTCTCCGAGGGGCTCGGGAGACCCAGTACTTC
CDR3aa: CASSLALLRGARETQYF

v_gene: TRBV4-1
d_gene: TRBD2
j_gene: TRBJ2-7
abundance: many
CDR3nt: TGCGCCAGCAGCCAACTAGCGGGAGTCGCCGAGCAGTACTTC
CDR3aa: CASSQLAGVAEQYF

v_gene: TRBV7-3
d_gene: NA
j_gene: TRBJ2-1
abundance: many
CDR3nt: TGTGCCAGCAGCTTGTCTGCGTACAATGAGCAGTTCTTC
CDR3aa: CASSLSAYNEQFF

v_gene: TRBV29-1
d_gene: NA
j_gene: TRBJ2-5
abundance: many
CDR3nt: TGCAGCGTTGAGCTTAGCGGGACAGGGCCTGGGGAGACCCAGTACTTC
CDR3aa: CSVELSGTGPGETQYF

v_gene: TRBV12-3/TRBV12-4
d_gene: NA
j_gene: TRBJ2-3
abundance: many
CDR3nt: TGTGCCAGCAGTTTCGCGGAAGATACGCAGTATTTT
CDR3aa: CASSFAEDTQYF

v_gene: TRBV5-1
d_gene: NA
j_gene: TRBJ2-7
abundance: NA
CDR3nt: TGCGCCAGCAGCCAAGACACCTACGAGCAGTACTTC
CDR3aa: CASSQDTYEQYF

v_gene: TRBV9
d_gene: TRBD1
j_gene: TRBJ2-5
abundance: NA
CDR3nt: TGTGCCAGCAGCGGGACAGGGAAAGAGACCCAGTACTTC
CDR3aa: CASSGTGKETQYF

v_gene: TRBV7-9
d_gene: TRBD2
j_gene: TRBJ2-7
abundance: many
CDR3nt: TGTGCCAGCAGCCATCTAGCGGGAGGCCTCTCCTACGAGCAGTACTTC
CDR3aa: CASSHLAGGLSYEQYF

v_gene: TRBV6-2/TRBV6-3
d_gene: TRBD2
j_gene: TRBJ2-1
abundance: many
CDR3nt: TGTGCCAGCAGAGCGGGACTAGCGCTATACAATGAGCAGTTCTTC
CDR3aa: CASRAGLALYNEQFF

v_gene: TRBV7-6
d_gene: NA
j_gene: TRBJ2-7
abundance: many
CDR3nt: TGTGCCAGCAGCTTTGCCATCCAGAGGCAGAACTACGAGCAGTACTTC
CDR3aa: CASSFAIQRQNYEQYF

v_gene: TRBV6-1
d_gene: NA
j_gene: TRBJ2-1
abundance: NA
CDR3nt: TGTGCCAGCGGGGGACCGGGTGACAATGAGCAGTTCTTC
CDR3aa: CASGGPGDNEQFF

v_gene: TRBV25-1
d_gene: NA
j_gene: TRBJ2-7
abundance: NA
CDR3nt: TGTGCCAGCAGTGAAAGAGCAGTAAGGATCGGCGAGCAGTACTTC
CDR3aa: CASSERAVRIGEQYF

v_gene: TRBV30
d_gene: TRBD2
j_gene: TRBJ2-2
abundance: many
CDR3nt: TGTGCCTGGAGTGTATTACACAGCGGGAGGGACACCGGGGAGCTGTTTTTT
CDR3aa: CAWSVLHSGRDTGELFF

v_gene: TRBV24-1
d_gene: TRBD1
j_gene: TRBJ1-1
abundance: NA
CDR3nt: TGTGCCACCAGAGACAGGGGATCAGCTTTCTTT
CDR3aa: CATRDRGSAFF

v_gene: TRBV7-8
d_gene: NA
j_gene: TRBJ2-3
abundance: many
CDR3nt: TGTGCCAGCAGCTTAGCGGTTCGGGGACTCACTACTACAGATACGCAGTATTTT
CDR3aa: CASSLAVRGLTTTDTQYF

v_gene: TRBV5-1
d_gene: TRBD2
j_gene: TRBJ2-7
abundance: few
CDR3nt: TGCGCCAGCAGCCCCGGCAGCGGGAGTAGCTACGAGCAGTACTTC
CDR3aa: CASSPGSGSSYEQYF

v_gene: TRBV3-1
d_gene: NA
j_gene: TRBJ2-5
abundance: few
CDR3nt: TGTGCCAGCCGAGCTGTGAAGGACGGGCAAGAGACCCAGTACTTC
CDR3aa: CASRAVKDGQETQYF

v_gene: TRBV6-1
d_gene: NA
j_gene: TRBJ2-1
abundance: few
CDR3nt: TGTGCCAGCACTCCTCTGAGGAGTAGCGGCTCCTACAATGAGCAGTTCTTC
CDR3aa: CASTPLRSSGSYNEQFF

v_gene: TRBV20-1
d_gene: NA
j_gene: TRBJ2-7
abundance: many
CDR3nt: TGCAGTGCTGCCAGTGCCGAGCAGTACTTC
CDR3aa: CSAASAEQYF

v_gene: TRBV6-1
d_gene: TRBD2
j_gene: TRBJ2-1
abundance: many
CDR3nt: TGTGCCAGCTCCGTGACTAGCGGGAGTAATGAGCAGTTCTTC
CDR3aa: CASSVTSGSNEQFF

v_gene: TRBV11-1
d_gene: NA
j_gene: TRBJ2-6
abundance: many
CDR3nt: TGTGCCAGCAGCCCTCGGGCGGGACGTTTATCCAACGTCCTGACTTTC
CDR3aa: CASSPRAGRLSNVLTF